This TCR beta chain was sequenced in a study of T cells after yellow fever vaccination. Whole-study results and caveats: Subsequent booster samples again held most clones from primary vaccination (96% CD4, 85% to 90% CD8). Though weaker, the secondary response peaked faster, on day 5 versus 15.

Germline V gene sequence: CDR1 SEHNR, CDR2 FQNEAQ (reference sequence). V was cut by 3 bases and J by 8 bases, with 13 bases left in between. The length of the CDR3 is 13 residues. In making TCR cDNA, 5'RACE template switching added a universal primer site and UMIs to it. TCRdb redid the calling of the 5' RACE reads with MiXCR, one entry per CDR3 protein. Here the sample spans fewer than 400,000 distinct CDR3 sequences, about 10% being singletons. This clonotype was recorded a few times. No antigen is known for it. The V call is TRBV7-9, the J call TRBJ1-2, with D perhaps matching TRBD1 (6 bases). The receptor was derived from a man between 18 and 29 years old who received the YFV17D yellow fever vaccine. Source: CD4+ T cells sorted from PBMCs, taken 45 days after the yellow fever booster vaccination. DNA for the CDR3: TGTGCCAGCAGCTTCCGCGGGGGGCGAGGCTACACCTTC. Translation gives CASSFRGGRGYTF.